Detailed here is one T cell receptor (beta chain). This clone's antigen is unknown. No clone much larger than this one lies a single base away; base qualities are absent. The junction shows trimming of 3 bases on V and 5 bases on J, plus 14 bases between the germline ends. The CDR3 starts with the cysteine, ends with the phenylalanine, and has 15 residues. The read is trimmed to its CDR3 DNA, 45 bases read in frame from base 1. From a lookup of the germline V gene (reference sequence), CDR1 and CDR2 are GTSNPN and SVGIG. The data stem from a study of T cell responses to AZD1222 COVID-19 vaccine (dated by TCRdb to the early 2020s). For context, the study as a whole: AZD1222 recipients given second doses at about 4 weeks or at about 12 weeks were pooled, since spike-specific TCR depth and breadth were not found to differ between the two schedules. Trial participants were enrolled by age into subgroups of 18-55, 56-69 and 70-plus years, and roughly 160, 29 and 62 TCR-sequenced participants, respectively, were included in these subgroups. TCR sequencing covered more than 230 trial participants: 207 given two doses of AZD1222 and 26 given two doses of MenACWY control vaccine.

The research as a whole found: Reportedly, almost half of the unique spike-specific TCRs recognized epitopes lying outside the regions that are mutated in the B.1.351 and B.1.1.7 variants. Conclusions about previously exposed vaccinees are limited because only a handful of AZD1222 recipients were SARS-CoV-2 seropositive at baseline. Vaccine-associated CD4 TCRs spanned the whole spike protein, with dominant responses in regions 160-218 and 743-854. Participants were mostly white British, with more females than males. The authors suggested clonal diversity may have been underestimated. Because no samples from the day 14 peak response were available, repertoires could be characterized only after the peak T cell response. The 56-69-year group was small, and its depth increase did not reach significance, likely because of low power. Spike-specific TCR breadth and depth rose significantly after two AZD1222 doses compared with day 0 and with MenACWY recipients.

The CDR3 regions of human TCRbeta chains were analyzed by immunosequencing. The study's processing was this. TCRs in the repertoires were matched against a reference library of SARS-CoV-2-specific TCRs that had been generated with the MIRA antigen-specificity platform. Breadth was defined as the fraction of unique TCRs that were SARS-CoV-2-associated, and depth was defined as the fraction of total T cells that were SARS-CoV-2-associated. Each spike-specific TCR was assigned to its reactive spike region and to a CD4 or CD8 class using the MIRA data. Log10-transformed breadth and depth values were compared by one-way ANOVA with Sidak's multiple comparisons tests. What TCRdb holds here is the immuneACCESS table cut down to in-frame rearrangements. Part of the clones is not present; checked against another copy, under half of the missing clones reflect an unresolved V gene, and the others are unexplained. The V and J calls and clone size come from that table; D and trimming were worked out from the DNA. The sample profile shows about 100,000 clones; about 85% of them were found once. Approximately 2.9% of the sample is taken by the ten largest.

The intended sense of this specimen's time point label: baseline before first vaccination. Vaccinee samples were obtained from the UK trials COV001 and COV002, which included a single-blind randomized controlled phase 2/3 trial of AZD1222 (ChAdOx1 nCoV-19) in healthy adults. For TCRbeta chain sequencing, PBMC samples were collected from trial participants at day 0 and at day 28 after the second dose. The sequence was collected from an adult in good health. The sequences come from peripheral blood, collected on day 0 of AZD1222 vaccination. The sequence links TRBV30 to TRBJ1-6, and TRBD1 may be the D gene, going by 6 matching bases. The CDR3 in this case is CAWRVRGGDNSPLHF. The sequenced DNA: TGTGCCTGGAGGGTCAGGGGCGGGGATAATTCACCCCTCCACTTT.